This T cell receptor (beta chain) appears in the sequencing data of a study of cytomegalovirus exposure and HLA in healthy donors. The study, taken as a whole, reports: Common viral pathogens were later found to be apparently linked to several of the most significant clusters. Most CMV-associated TCR beta chains appeared HLA-restricted in a later analysis.

About this clone itself: No antigen is known for it.

Both 60 Vbeta primers and 13 Jbeta primers went into the PCR. Produced via immunoSEQ multiplex PCR; TCRdb's table is partial and in-frame only. The table includes around 140,000 clones, approximately 87% detected once. Germline V lookup: CDR1 SGHVS, CDR2 FQNEAQ. The trim removed 1 base at V and 0 bases at J, leaving 5 bases unmatched. CDR3 length: 17 residues. The donors gave bone marrow, and they were healthy. This sequence joins TRBV7-8 and TRBJ1-4; 7 bases align to TRBD1. What was sequenced was PBMCs. The TCR sequence derives from a woman younger than 45 in good health and CMV-seronegative. CDR3 sequence reads: CASSLGAGTATNEKLFF. For the CDR3, the DNA is TGTGCCAGCAGCTTAGGCGCTGGGACAGCAACTAATGAAAAACTGTTTTTT.